Here is one T cell receptor beta chain with its context. The data belong to a study of blood T cell repertoires in COVID-19. Study context: Some COVID-19 samples were acute and others convalescent; all came from the United States, Italy and Spain. PBMCs, B-cell-depleted T cells, or T cells provided the cDNA or gDNA that made up the material.

Authors' analysis steps: Scientists estimated how many nucleated cells there were by amplifying reference gene primers. Measured with immunoSEQ multiplex PCR; TCRdb has only the in-frame clones, and not every one. The V and J calls and clone size are taken from that table; D and trimming were inferred from the DNA. The data contain 80,000 to 100,000 clones, roughly nine tenths of them singletons. Trimming took 6 bases from V and 2 from J, leaving 19 bases between them. CDR1 ENHRY and CDR2 SYGVKD come from the germline V gene. The CDR3 contains 16 residues. The chain couples TRBV10-3 to TRBJ1-1; D perhaps matches TRBD1 (6 bases). The clonotype comes from a human donor with active COVID-19. The donor label of this sample is uncertain. Sequenced input: peripheral blood. For the CDR3, the DNA is TGTGCCATCAGCGCCCTCCCAGGGGCAGGCAACACTGAAGCTTTCTTT. It specifies CAISALPGAGNTEAFF.